This record looks at one T cell receptor beta chain sequence and its context. Its cognate antigen is unknown. Germline assignment: CDR1 MNHEY and CDR2 SMNVEV (reference sequence). V was clipped by 4 bases and J by 1 base, with 10 bases between them. This CDR3 comprises 14 residues. These data come from a study of cytomegalovirus exposure and HLA in healthy donors. Looking at the study overall: Within the Caucasian-associated ancestry cluster were about 81% of the roughly 400 genotyped donors. Study-wide findings and caveats: Reports state that TCR beta sequences accurately predicted most subjects' HLA-A and HLA-B alleles. Presence/absence analyses supposed approximately even sequencing depth among donors. Analysis was carried out at a later point, and it linked a missense DCLRE1C variant to TCR beta V- and J-gene trimming.

The PCR ran on 60 Vbeta and 13 Jbeta primers. The repertoire was sequenced with immunoSEQ multiplex PCR; TCRdb's copy has only in-frame clones and lacks some. The data show more than 110,000 clones, 80% seen once. The source material was PBMCs. This clonotype was obtained from a man aged 45-65 years in good health and CMV-seronegative. The V call is TRBV27, the J call TRBJ1-2; tentative D call: TRBD1 (6 bases). CDR3 bases: TGTGCCAGCAGTTCCGGGACATTTAACTATGGCTACACCTTC. As protein: CASSSGTFNYGYTF.